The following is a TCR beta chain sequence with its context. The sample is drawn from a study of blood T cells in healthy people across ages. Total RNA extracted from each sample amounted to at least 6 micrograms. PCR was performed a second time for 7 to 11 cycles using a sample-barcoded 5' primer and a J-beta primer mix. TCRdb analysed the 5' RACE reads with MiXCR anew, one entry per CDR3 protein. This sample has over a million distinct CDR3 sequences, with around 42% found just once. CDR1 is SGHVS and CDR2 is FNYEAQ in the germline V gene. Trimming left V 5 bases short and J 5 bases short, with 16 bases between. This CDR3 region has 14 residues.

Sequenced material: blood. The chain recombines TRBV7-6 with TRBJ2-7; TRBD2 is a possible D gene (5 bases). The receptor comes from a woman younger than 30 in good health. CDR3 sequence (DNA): TGTGCCAGCAGCCTCGGACGGGGATCGGACGAGCAGTACTTC. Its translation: CASSLGRGSDEQYF.